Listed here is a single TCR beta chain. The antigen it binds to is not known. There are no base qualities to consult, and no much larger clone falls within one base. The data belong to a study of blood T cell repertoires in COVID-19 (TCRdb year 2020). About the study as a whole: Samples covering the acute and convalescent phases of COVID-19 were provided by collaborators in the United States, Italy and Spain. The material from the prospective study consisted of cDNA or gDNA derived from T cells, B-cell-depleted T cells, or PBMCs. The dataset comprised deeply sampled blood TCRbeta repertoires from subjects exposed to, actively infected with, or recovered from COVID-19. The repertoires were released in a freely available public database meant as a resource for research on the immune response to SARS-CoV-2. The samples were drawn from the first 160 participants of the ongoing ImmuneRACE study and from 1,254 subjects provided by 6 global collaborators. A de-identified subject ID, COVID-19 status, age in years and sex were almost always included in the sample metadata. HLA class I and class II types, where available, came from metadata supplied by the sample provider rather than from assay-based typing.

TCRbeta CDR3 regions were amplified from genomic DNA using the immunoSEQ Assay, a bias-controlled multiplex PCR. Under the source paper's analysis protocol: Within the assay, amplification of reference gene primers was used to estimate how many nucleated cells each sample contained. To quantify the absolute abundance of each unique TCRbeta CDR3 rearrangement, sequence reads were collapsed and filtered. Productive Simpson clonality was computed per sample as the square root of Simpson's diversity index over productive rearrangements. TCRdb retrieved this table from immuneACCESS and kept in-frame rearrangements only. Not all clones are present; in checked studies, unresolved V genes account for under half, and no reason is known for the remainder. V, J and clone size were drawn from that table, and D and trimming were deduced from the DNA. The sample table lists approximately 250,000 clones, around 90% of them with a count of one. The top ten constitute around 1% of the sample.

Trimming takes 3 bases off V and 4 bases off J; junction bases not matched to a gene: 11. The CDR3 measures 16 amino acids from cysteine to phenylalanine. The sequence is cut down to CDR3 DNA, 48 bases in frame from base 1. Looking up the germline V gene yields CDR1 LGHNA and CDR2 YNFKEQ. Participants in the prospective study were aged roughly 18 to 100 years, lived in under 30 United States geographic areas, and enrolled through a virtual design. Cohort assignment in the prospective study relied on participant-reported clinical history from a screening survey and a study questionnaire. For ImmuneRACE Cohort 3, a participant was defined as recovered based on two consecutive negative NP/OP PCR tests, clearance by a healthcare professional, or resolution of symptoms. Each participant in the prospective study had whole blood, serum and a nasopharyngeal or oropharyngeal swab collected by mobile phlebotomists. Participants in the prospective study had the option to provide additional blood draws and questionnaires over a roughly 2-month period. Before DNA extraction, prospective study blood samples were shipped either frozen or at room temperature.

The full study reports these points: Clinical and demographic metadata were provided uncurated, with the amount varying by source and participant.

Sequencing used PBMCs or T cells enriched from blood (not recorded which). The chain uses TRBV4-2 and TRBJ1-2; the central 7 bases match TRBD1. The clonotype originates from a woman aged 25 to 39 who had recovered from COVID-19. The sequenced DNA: TGTGCCAGCAGCCAGGACCCCGACAGGGCCGGCTATGGCTACACCTTC. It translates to CASSQDPDRAGYGYTF.